This T cell receptor beta chain was sequenced for a study of T cells in Graves' hyperthyroidism and ophthalmopathy. Study summary: Pretreatment peripheral blood was obtained at initial diagnosis. Findings and caveats of the study: In blood, most of the thyroid clonotypes expanded above 0.001 were also present.

Uncontrolled infection, other autoimmune disease, pregnancy or lactation disqualified patients from enrolment. From 8.5 to 10 ml of fresh peripheral blood, PBMCs were isolated. Amplification targeted TCR beta CDR3 regions from RNA transcripts. RT-PCR in the first round (using the HTBI primer set) targeted the TCR CDR3. MiXCR, run by TCRdb on the multiplex PCR reads, gives a single entry per CDR3 protein. Here the sample spans 350,000 to 400,000 distinct CDR3 sequences, under 20% being singletons. The CDR3 runs to 15 residues. Germline CDR1 MNHNS, CDR2 SASEGT. The V segment lost 8 bases and the J segment 0 bases; nucleotides outside the gene matches: 3. As regards this clonotype: Its antigen is currently unknown.

The receptor was derived from a man younger than 35 with Graves' ophthalmopathy. V is TRBV6-1 and J is TRBJ2-5; 13 positions agree with TRBD2. The sample taken for sequencing was blood. CDR3 sequence (DNA): TGTGCCAGCGGCGGGACTAGCGGGGACCAAGAGACCCAGTACTTC. Protein sequence: CASGGTSGDQETQYF.